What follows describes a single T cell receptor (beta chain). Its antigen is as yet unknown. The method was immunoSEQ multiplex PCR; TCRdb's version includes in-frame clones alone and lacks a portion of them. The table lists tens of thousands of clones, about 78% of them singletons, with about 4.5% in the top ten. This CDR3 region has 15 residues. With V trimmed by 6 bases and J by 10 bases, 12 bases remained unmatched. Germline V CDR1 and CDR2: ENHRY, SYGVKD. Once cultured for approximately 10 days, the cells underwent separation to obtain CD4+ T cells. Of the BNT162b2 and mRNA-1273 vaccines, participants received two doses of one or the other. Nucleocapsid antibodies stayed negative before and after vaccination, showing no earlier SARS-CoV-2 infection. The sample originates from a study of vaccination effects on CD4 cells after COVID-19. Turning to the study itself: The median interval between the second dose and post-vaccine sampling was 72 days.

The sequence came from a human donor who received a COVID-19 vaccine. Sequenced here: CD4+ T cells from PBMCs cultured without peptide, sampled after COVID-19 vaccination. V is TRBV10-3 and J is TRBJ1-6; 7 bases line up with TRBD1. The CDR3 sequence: CAISERDRVGSPLHF. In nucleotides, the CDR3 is TGTGCCATCAGCGAACGCGACAGGGTCGGATCACCCCTCCACTTT.